Described below is a single T cell receptor (beta chain) sequence and its context. What it binds is not known. Mouse gene names apply. The CDR3 is cut off 4 residues early in the read; its end comes from the germline J gene. As the sequencing template, cDNA was produced by extracting RNA and reverse transcribing it. The repertoire was sequenced with immunoSEQ multiplex PCR; TCRdb's copy has only in-frame clones and lacks some. This sample has about 120,000 clones, each found more than once. V was clipped by 6 bases and J by 0 bases; unmatched bases: 4. This CDR3 region has 16 residues. Germline loops: CDR1 NNHDY, CDR2 SYVADS. The data stem from a study of CD8+ T cells in alopecia areata. Background on the study: Skin was taken from approximately 6-12-month-old C3H/HeJ graft donors that had spontaneous alopecia and grafted onto approximately 6-11-week-old female C3H/HeJ mice. Study results and limitations: Normal scalp had lower clonality than lesional scalp, with alopecia totalis/universalis lesions showing this most strongly.

This TCR was recovered from a C3H/HeJ mouse with alopecia areata. For this mouse line, the MHC haplotype is H2-k. The chain has TRBV13-3 and TRBJ2-1; 12 nucleotides match TRBD2. The sequenced material came from lesional skin. The CDR3 loop is CASIGTGGSNYAEQFF. The CDR3 DNA, read in part, is TGTGCCAGCATCGGGACTGGGGGGTCTAACTATGCT.